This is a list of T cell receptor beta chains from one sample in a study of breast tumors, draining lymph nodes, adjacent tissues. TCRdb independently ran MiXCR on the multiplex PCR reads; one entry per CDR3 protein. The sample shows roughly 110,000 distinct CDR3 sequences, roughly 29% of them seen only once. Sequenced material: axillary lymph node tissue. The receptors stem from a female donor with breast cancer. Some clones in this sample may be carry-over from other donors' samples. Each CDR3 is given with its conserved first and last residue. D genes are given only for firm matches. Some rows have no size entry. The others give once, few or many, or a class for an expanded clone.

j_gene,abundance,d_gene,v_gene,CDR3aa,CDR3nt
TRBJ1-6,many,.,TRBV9,CASSAQDRANSPLHF,TGTGCCAGCAGCGCCCAGGACAGAGCTAATTCACCCCTCCACTTT
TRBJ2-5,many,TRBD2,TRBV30,CAWSGRAGGQETQYF,TGTGCCTGGAGTGGTAGAGCGGGAGGCCAAGAGACCCAGTACTTC
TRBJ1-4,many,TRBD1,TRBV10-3,CAARGQTNEKLFF,TGTGCCGCCAGGGGGCAAACTAATGAAAAACTGTTTTTT
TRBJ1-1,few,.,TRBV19,CASSIGQMNTEAFF,TGTGCCAGTAGTATCGGACAAATGAACACTGAAGCTTTCTTT
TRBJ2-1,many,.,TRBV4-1,CASSRSELTYNEQFF,TGCGCCAGCAGCCGGAGTGAACTAACCTACAATGAGCAGTTCTTC
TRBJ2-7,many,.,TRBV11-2,CASSLEAQGNYEQYF,TGTGCCAGCAGCTTAGAGGCACAGGGAAACTACGAGCAGTACTTC
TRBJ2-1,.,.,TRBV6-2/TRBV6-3,CASELGGSYNEQFF,TGTGCCAGCGAGCTGGGGGGATCCTACAATGAGCAGTTCTTC
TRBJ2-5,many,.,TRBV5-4,CASSLAQIQETQYF,TGTGCCAGCAGCTTGGCGCAGATACAAGAGACCCAGTACTTC
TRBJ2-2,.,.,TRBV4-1,CASSPPGTSNTGELFF,TGCGCCAGCAGCCCCCCCGGGACATCGAACACCGGGGAGCTGTTTTTT
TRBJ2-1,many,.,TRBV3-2,CASSQALAGGPYNEQFF,TGTGCCAGCAGCCAAGCCCTAGCGGGGGGGCCCTACAATGAGCAGTTCTTC
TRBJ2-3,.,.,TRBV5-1,CASSVGGGGINNEQYF,TGTGCCAGCAGCGTAGGGGGCGGGGGGATTAACAATGAGCAGTATTTT
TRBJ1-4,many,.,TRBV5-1,CASSEQGEKLFF,TGCGCCAGCAGCGAACAAGGGGAAAAACTGTTTTTT
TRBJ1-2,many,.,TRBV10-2,CASKGGFNYGYTF,TGCGCCAGCAAGGGGGGATTTAACTATGGCTACACCTTC
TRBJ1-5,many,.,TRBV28,CASMAPYQPQHF,TGTGCCAGCATGGCCCCTTATCAGCCCCAGCATTTT
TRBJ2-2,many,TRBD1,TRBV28,CASMGQGNTGELFF,TGTGCCAGCATGGGACAGGGGAACACCGGGGAGCTGTTTTTT
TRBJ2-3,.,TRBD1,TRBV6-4,CASSVTGADTQYF,TGTGCCAGCAGCGTTACAGGGGCAGATACGCAGTATTTT
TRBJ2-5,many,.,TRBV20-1,CSGWGGRQAETQYF,TGCAGTGGTTGGGGGGGGCGGCAAGCGGAGACCCAGTACTTC
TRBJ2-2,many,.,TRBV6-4,CASSDGNTGELFF,TGTGCCAGCAGTGACGGGAACACCGGGGAGCTGTTTTTT
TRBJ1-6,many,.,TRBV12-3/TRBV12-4,CASSLGASPLHF,TGTGCCAGCAGTTTGGGGGCTTCACCCCTCCACTTT
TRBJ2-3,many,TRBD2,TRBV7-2,CASSLLSGGNTDTQYF,TGTGCCAGCAGCTTACTATCGGGGGGAAACACAGATACGCAGTATTTT
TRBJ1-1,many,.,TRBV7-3,CASSQPSDNAQRQLNTEAFF,TGTGCCAGCAGCCAACCGTCGGACAACGCCCAAAGACAGTTGAACACTGAAGCTTTCTTT
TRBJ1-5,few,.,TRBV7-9,CASRKPGGGQPQHF,TGTGCCAGCAGGAAACCGGGAGGCGGTCAGCCCCAGCATTTT
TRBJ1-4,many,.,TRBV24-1,CATRIGTGREKLFF,TGTGCCACCAGGATCGGGACCGGCCGGGAAAAACTGTTTTTT
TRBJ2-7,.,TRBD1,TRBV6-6,CASGTGGTRSGEQYF,TGTGCCAGCGGAACAGGGGGGACGAGGAGCGGCGAGCAGTACTTC
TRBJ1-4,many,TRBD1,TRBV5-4,CASVQGWGEKLFF,TGTGCCAGCGTACAGGGGTGGGGTGAAAAACTGTTTTTT
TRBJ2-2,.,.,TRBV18,CASSSQGTGELSF,TGTGCCAGCTCTTCCCAGGGCACCGGGGAGCTGTCTTTT
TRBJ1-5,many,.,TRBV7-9,CASSHSSNQPQHF,TGTGCCAGCAGCCATTCTAGCAATCAGCCCCAGCATTTT
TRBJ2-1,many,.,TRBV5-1,CASSLVEGSYNEQFF,TGCGCCAGCAGCTTGGTTGAGGGCTCCTACAATGAGCAGTTCTTC
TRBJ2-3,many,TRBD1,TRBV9,CASSEGTGGTDTQYF,TGTGCCAGCAGCGAGGGGACAGGGGGGACAGATACGCAGTATTTT
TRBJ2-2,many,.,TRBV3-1,CASSQMGLVGELFF,TGTGCCAGCAGCCAAATGGGATTGGTCGGGGAGCTGTTTTTT
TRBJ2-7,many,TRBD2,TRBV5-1,CASSFLAGDSYEQYF,TGCGCCAGCAGCTTTCTAGCGGGAGACTCCTACGAGCAGTACTTC
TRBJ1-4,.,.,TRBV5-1,CASTRTGNEKLFF,TGCGCCAGCACCCGGACGGGTAATGAAAAACTGTTTTTT
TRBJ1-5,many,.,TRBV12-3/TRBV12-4,CASSYHRSSNQPQHF,TGTGCCAGCAGTTATCACAGGAGTAGCAATCAGCCCCAGCATTTT
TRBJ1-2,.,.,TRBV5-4,CASSPRTAPRGYTF,TGTGCCAGCAGCCCTCGGACCGCCCCCCGGGGCTACACCTTC
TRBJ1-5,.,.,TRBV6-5,CASSHLPEESQPQHF,TGTGCCAGCAGTCACCTCCCCGAGGAGAGTCAGCCCCAGCATTTT
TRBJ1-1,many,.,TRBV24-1,CATCDGMTEAFF,TGTGCCACCTGTGATGGGATGACTGAAGCTTTCTTT
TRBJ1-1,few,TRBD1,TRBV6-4,CASNPGTANTEAFF,TGTGCCAGCAACCCCGGGACAGCCAACACTGAAGCTTTCTTT
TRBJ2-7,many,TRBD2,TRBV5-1,CASSPTSGSSYEQYF,TGCGCCAGCAGCCCGACTAGCGGGAGCTCCTACGAGCAGTACTTC
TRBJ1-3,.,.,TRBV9,CASSPDGDSGNTIYF,TGTGCCAGCAGCCCCGACGGGGACTCTGGAAACACCATATATTTT
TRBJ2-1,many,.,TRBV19,CASSIERTYNEQFF,TGTGCCAGTAGTATAGAGCGGACCTACAATGAGCAGTTCTTC
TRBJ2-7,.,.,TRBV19,CASSIGGGYEQYF,TGTGCCAGTAGTATAGGAGGGGGCTACGAGCAGTACTTC
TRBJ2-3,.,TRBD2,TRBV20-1,CSATGLAGSTDTQYF,TGCAGTGCTACGGGACTAGCGGGGAGCACAGATACGCAGTATTTT